This T cell receptor (beta chain) was sequenced during a study of shared clonotypes between healthy human individuals. Measured with immunoSEQ multiplex PCR; TCRdb has only the in-frame clones, and not every one. The table records about 1.5 million clones, 95% to 99% of them present only once. The sequencing sample was made of naive CD4+ T cells sorted from blood. Subset denoted: CD45RA+ positively selected. The sequence derives from a man between 25 and 39 years old in good health.

The CDR3 reads CASSSPEGRKTQYF. CDR3 DNA: TGTGCCAGCAGCTCCCCCGAGGGGAGGAAGACCCAGTACTTC. The V and J genes are TRBV11-2 and TRBJ2-5; the D gene is possibly TRBD2 (6 bases). Trimming pared 4 bases from V and 6 bases from J, leaving 15 bases between. From germline, CDR1 is SGHAT and CDR2 FQNNGV. This CDR3 spans 14 amino acids.